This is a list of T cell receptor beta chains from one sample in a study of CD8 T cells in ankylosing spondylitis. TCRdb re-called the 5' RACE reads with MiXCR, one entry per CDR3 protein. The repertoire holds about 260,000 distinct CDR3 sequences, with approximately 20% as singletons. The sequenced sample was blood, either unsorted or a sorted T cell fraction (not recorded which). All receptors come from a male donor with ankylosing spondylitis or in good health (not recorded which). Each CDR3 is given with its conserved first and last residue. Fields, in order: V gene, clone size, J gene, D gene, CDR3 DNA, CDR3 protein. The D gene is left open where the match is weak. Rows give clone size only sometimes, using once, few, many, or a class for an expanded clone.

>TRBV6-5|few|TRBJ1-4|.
TGTGCCAGCAGTTACGGGCCCGCAACTAATGAAAAACTGTTTTTT
CASSYGPATNEKLFF
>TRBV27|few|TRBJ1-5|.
TGTGCCAGCAGTCCCAGAGCTTACAGGGATAGCAATCAGCCCCAGCATTTT
CASSPRAYRDSNQPQHF
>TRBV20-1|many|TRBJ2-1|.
TGCAGTGCTAGTTGGGAGAGGGGCTACAATGAGCAGTTCTTC
CSASWERGYNEQFF
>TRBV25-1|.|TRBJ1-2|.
TGTGCCAGCAGTGAACGGGCAGGGAATGGCTACACCTTC
CASSERAGNGYTF
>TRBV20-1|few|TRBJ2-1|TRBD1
TGCAGTGCTAGGGCCCCAACTTGGGACAGCAATGAGCAGTTCTTC
CSARAPTWDSNEQFF
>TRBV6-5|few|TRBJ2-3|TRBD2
TGTGCCAGCAGTTACGGGACTAGCGGGACGAGCACAGATACGCAGTATTTT
CASSYGTSGTSTDTQYF
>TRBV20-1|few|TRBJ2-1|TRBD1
TGCAGTGCTAGTCCAGGGACAGGGATTGACAATGAGCAGTTCTTC
CSASPGTGIDNEQFF
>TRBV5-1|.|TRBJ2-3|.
TGCGCCAGCAGCTTGTTACTAGGAGGGGATACGCAGTATTTT
CASSLLLGGDTQYF
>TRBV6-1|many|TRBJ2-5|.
TGTGCCAGCAGTGAAGAACTACTAGGGCAAGAGACCCAGTACTTC
CASSEELLGQETQYF
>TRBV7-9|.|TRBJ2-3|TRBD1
TGTGCCAGCAGCCGGGGACAGGGAACAGATACGCAGTATTTT
CASSRGQGTDTQYF
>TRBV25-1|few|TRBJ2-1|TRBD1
TGTGCCAGCAGTGAAGCGACAGGGGGTAACTCCTACAATGAGCAGTTCTTC
CASSEATGGNSYNEQFF
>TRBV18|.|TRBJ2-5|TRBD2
TGTGCCGGCTCACCACTGGCAGCGGGGGAGACCCAGTACTTC
CAGSPLAAGETQYF
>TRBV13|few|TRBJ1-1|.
TGTGCCAGCAGCGCCCTTGGGTTGGCGAACACTGAAGCTTTCTTT
CASSALGLANTEAFF
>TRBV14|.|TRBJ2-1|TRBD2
TGTGCCAGCAGCCAACCGCTGGGACTAGGTGCCTACAATGAGCAGTTCTTC
CASSQPLGLGAYNEQFF